Following are 27 T cell receptor beta chains from one sample sequenced in a study of cytomegalovirus exposure and HLA in healthy donors. 13 Jbeta primers and 60 Vbeta primers were used for the PCR. Some clones are missing from TCRdb's copy, which holds only in-frame ones; the method was immunoSEQ multiplex PCR. This table has 55,000 or so clones, 75% to 80% appearing once. Sequenced sample: PBMCs. These receptors all come from a female donor in good health and CMV-seronegative.

This sequence joins TRBV9 and TRBJ1-1; D not certain. The CDR3 length is 14 residues. CDR1 and CDR2 (germline): SGDLS, YYNGEE. Trimming stripped 5 bases from V and 5 bases from J, with 16 bases between. CDR3 amino acids: CASSLRFYGTEAFF. For the CDR3, the DNA is TGTGCCAGCAGTCTAAGATTTTACGGGACTGAAGCTTTCTTT.

This chain connects TRBV7-8 to TRBJ1-1; D possibly corresponds to TRBD1 (5 bases). V lost 2 bases, J lost 10 bases, and 17 bases lay in between. The CDR3 loop spans 14 amino acids. Germline values: CDR1 SGHVS, CDR2 FQNEAQ. The CDR3 spells CASSLSGGTPGAFF. CDR3 DNA: TGTGCCAGCAGCTTATCGGGAGGGACCCCAGGAGCTTTCTTT.

The rearrangement links TRBV6-1 to TRBJ1-2; 9 bases align to TRBD1. This CDR3 comprises 13 residues. V trimming: 6 bases; J trimming: 5 bases; junction bases outside the gene matches: 4. Germline CDR1 MNHNS, CDR2 SASEGT. CDR3 nucleotide sequence: TGTGCCAGCAGGGGACAGGGTGGTTATGGCTACACCTTC. Its translation: CASRGQGGYGYTF.

The rearrangement joins TRBV2 to TRBJ1-1; D unresolved. Per germline, CDR1 SNHLY and CDR2 FYNNEI. Trimming took off 6 bases at V and 1 base at J, with 9 bases between the two ends. The CDR3 is 13 residues long. The DNA for the CDR3 is TGTGCCAGCAGAGTCAGACAGAACACTGAAGCTTTCTTT. Protein product: CASRVRQNTEAFF.

The chain has TRBV11-3 and TRBJ2-3; a possible D gene is TRBD1 (5 bases). The germline gives CDR1 SGHNT, CDR2 YENEEA. The CDR3 spans 17 residues. The V end lost 1 base, the J end lost 3 bases, and 17 bases lay between the germline ends. CDR3 amino acids: CASSLGGSLTSTDTQYF. The CDR3 DNA reads as TGTGCCAGCAGCTTAGGGGGCAGCCTAACATCAACAGATACGCAGTATTTT.

This clone was counted a single time. This chain uses TRBV19 with TRBJ1-2; D not certain. The CDR3 is made up of 14 amino acids. V lost 3 bases and J lost 5, with 13 bases in between. Germline V gene lookup returns CDR1 LNHDA and CDR2 SQIVND (reference sequence). The DNA for the CDR3 is TGTGCCAGTAGTATCGGGATACTGGGATATGGCTACACCTTC. It codes for CASSIGILGYGYTF. Complete variable domain (other parts from reference TRBV19 and TRBJ1-2): DGGITQSPKYLFRKEGQNVTLSCEQNLNHDAMYWYRQDPGQGLRLIYYSQIVNDFQKGDIAEGYSVSREKKESFPLTVTSAQKNPTAFYLCASSIGILGYGYTFGSGTRLTVV.

A word on this clone: Germline is not matched at one junction end, which may reflect a read error. V is TRBV7-9 and J is TRBJ2-6; D may be TRBD1 (6 bases). The CDR3 contains 19 residues. Germline-derived CDR1 and CDR2 are SEHNR and FQNEAQ (reference sequence). The CDR3 bases are TGTTCCAGCAGCTCCACCCCAGGGGCTCTCTCAAAGGGGGCCAACGTCCTGACTTTC. This codes for CSSSSTPGALSKGANVLTF.

The J gene is TRBJ2-3, the V gene TRBV4-2; TRBD2 matches at 7 bases. CDR3 size: 13 residues. The trim removed 5 bases at V and 1 base at J, leaving 0 bases unmatched. Germline assignment: CDR1 LGHNA and CDR2 YNFKEQ. The chain's CDR3 is CASSGGGTDTQYF. CDR3 nucleotides: TGTGCCAGCAGCGGGGGGGGCACAGATACGCAGTATTTT.

This clone was counted a few times. The chain links TRBV7-2 to TRBJ1-2; D remains unclear. The CDR3 sequence is 14 residues long. The V gene lost 5 bases and the J gene lost 6 bases, with 16 bases spanning the gap. Germline values: CDR1 SGHTA, CDR2 FQGNSA. The DNA for the CDR3 is TGTGCCAGCAGCATCAGTGACACGAGAGATGGCTACACCTTC. Encoded protein: CASSISDTRDGYTF.

The CDR3 DNA is TGTGCCAGCAGCCCTAGGGGGGGTGGGGGGAGCTACACCTTC. Translation gives CASSPRGGGGSYTF. V gene TRBV9 combines with J gene TRBJ1-2, with a weak D call TRBD1 (6 bases). V was clipped by 4 bases and J by 9 bases, with 19 bases between them. CDR1 is SGDLS and CDR2 is YYNGEE in the germline V gene. The CDR3 sequence is 14 residues long.

This chain links TRBV1 with TRBJ2-7; the table names TRBD1, a call not compared with the DNA. TRBV1 is given as a pseudogene. CDR3 length: 15 amino acids. Written as DNA, the CDR3 is TGCACCAGCAGCCAAGAACCTAGGGGAAATTACGAGCAGTACTTC. As protein: CTSSQEPRGNYEQYF.

This chain connects TRBV2 to TRBJ2-5; tentative D call: TRBD2 (5 bases). The CDR3 has 15 amino acids. CDR1 SNHLY and CDR2 FYNNEI come from the germline V gene. The V end was cut by 7 bases, the J end by 2 bases, with 17 bases between. The CDR3 DNA reads TGTGCCAGCAACTGGCGCTCGGGGTTTCAAGAGACCCAGTACTTC. Amino acid sequence: CASNWRSGFQETQYF.

The genes are TRBV4-2 and TRBJ2-5, with 7 nucleotides matching TRBD1. The J call may be incorrect, as the DNA end agrees better with TRBJ2-7. The CDR3 contains 14 residues. CDR1 is LGHNA, CDR2 YNFKEQ, per germline. The CDR3 sequence is CASSQLNDRDEQYF. DNA for the CDR3: TGTGCCAGCAGCCAACTTAACGACAGGGACGAGCAGTACTTC.

As regards this clone: A read error may produce the germline difference seen at one junction end. J is TRBJ1-2 and V is TRBV9, with unresolved D. The CDR3 has 10 residues. Germline V gives CDR1 SGDLS, CDR2 YYNGEE. CDR3 nucleotides: TGTGCCAGCAGCGGAAACTACATCTCCTTC. Amino acids: CASSGNYISF.

The chain links TRBV6-5 to TRBJ2-7; 9 bases align to TRBD1. J gave up 2 bases and V 8 bases, and 7 bases lay outside the gene matches. The germline CDR1 and CDR2 sequences are MNHEY and SVGAGI. The CDR3 spans 14 residues. The CDR3, as DNA: TGTGCCAGCTCCTTGGGACAGGGAGCCTACGAGCAGTACTTC. Protein sequence: CASSLGQGAYEQYF.

The rearrangement joins TRBV6-5 to TRBJ1-2; no definite D call. Germline V gives CDR1 MNHEY, CDR2 SVGAGI. This CDR3 comprises 15 residues. V lost 0 bases and J lost 2, with 10 bases in between. The CDR3 DNA reads as TGTGCCAGCAGTTACTCGGGCAGAAAGAACTATGGCTACACCTTC. Protein: CASSYSGRKNYGYTF.

V is TRBV29-1 and J is TRBJ2-7; D remains unclear. Looked up from germline, CDR1 is SQVTM and CDR2 is ANQGSEA. V was trimmed by 1 base and J by 4 bases, leaving 5 bases between them. The CDR3 is 11 residues long. The CDR3 here is CSVEARYEQYF. CDR3 bases: TGCAGCGTTGAAGCGCGTTACGAGCAGTACTTC.

V and J are TRBV7-2 and TRBJ2-3, with 12 bases matching TRBD2. CDR1 and CDR2 (germline): SGHTA, FQGNSA. The CDR3 is made up of 15 amino acids. Germline trimming cut 5 bases from V and 8 bases from J; bases unmatched to any gene: 8. Here the CDR3 reads CASSRSTSGGGTQYF. DNA of the CDR3: TGTGCCAGCAGCCGATCGACTAGCGGGGGTGGTACGCAGTATTTT.

This chain connects TRBV28 to TRBJ1-4; no reliable D call. CDR1 and CDR2 from the germline V gene are MDHEN and SYDVKM. The CDR3 has 14 amino acids. With 5 bases removed from V and 1 base from J, the gap between germline ends came to 8 bases. CDR3 coding DNA: TGTGCCAGCAGTAGCGGCTTAACTAATGAAAAACTGTTTTTT. Translating it yields CASSSGLTNEKLFF.

This chain links TRBV15 with TRBJ1-1; 10 positions agree with TRBD1. Trimming removed 8 bases from V and 4 bases from J; junction bases left unmatched: 4. CDR1 and CDR2 (germline): LNHNV, YYDKDF (reference sequence). The CDR3 is 13 amino acids. DNA for the CDR3: TGTGCCACCGGGACAGGGGACGCCACTGAAGCTTTCTTT. Protein: CATGTGDATEAFF.

The chain uses TRBV5-1 and TRBJ1-4; TRBD1 matches at 7 bases. The CDR3 length is 14 residues. V shed 4 bases and J 8 bases; nucleotides not matched to a gene: 8. CDR1 and CDR2 (germline): SGHRS, YFSETQ. The CDR3 bases are TGCGCCAGCAGCCTGACAGGGATGGAAGAAAAACTGTTTTTT. It translates to CASSLTGMEEKLFF.

This chain uses TRBV6-1 with TRBJ2-7, with D possibly being TRBD2 (6 bases). Trimming stripped 5 bases from V and 6 bases from J, with 11 bases between. The V gene's germline CDR1 is MNHNS and CDR2 SASEGT. The CDR3 spans 12 residues. CDR3 DNA sequence: TGTGCCAGCAGTTCCGGCGGGGTCGAGCAGTACTTC. It encodes CASSSGGVEQYF.

Regarding this clone: The DNA is left out, because the CDR3 cannot be placed on it with certainty; the CDR3 is given as TCRdb lists it. The chain uses TRBV2 and TRBJ1-2; no check of the table's D call, TRBD1, against the DNA was made. The V gene's germline CDR1 is SNHLY and CDR2 FYNNEI. The CDR3 adds up to 13 amino acids, both ends counted. CDR3: CASRFGQGSSHTF.

Only one count was recorded for this clone. CDR3 amino acids: CATSRGGGGANVLTF. DNA of the CDR3: TGTGCCACCAGCAGAGGAGGGGGTGGGGCCAACGTCCTGACTTTC. The chain couples TRBV15 to TRBJ2-6, with D perhaps matching TRBD1 (6 bases). Trimming removed 1 base from V and 3 bases from J, with 7 bases in between. The germline gives CDR1 LNHNV, CDR2 YYDKDF (reference sequence). This CDR3 comprises 15 residues.

This rearrangement joins TRBV7-8 to TRBJ1-4, with D perhaps TRBD1 (5 bases). The V gene lost 4 bases and the J gene lost 1 base, with 7 bases spanning the gap. The CDR3 has 14 amino acids. CDR1 and CDR2 from the germline V gene are SGHVS and FQNEAQ. The CDR3 region is CASSSTETNEKLFF. CDR3 nucleotide sequence: TGTGCCAGCAGCTCGACAGAAACTAATGAAAAACTGTTTTTT.

CDR3 sequence (DNA): TGTGCCAGCACCGACCCGGTGGGGCAGGGTGGAGTTTACGCGCAGTATTTT. Its protein product is CASTDPVGQGGVYAQYF. The chain joins TRBV25-1 to TRBJ2-3; a weak D match, TRBD1 (5 bases). The V end was cut by 7 bases, the J end by 10 bases, with 30 bases between. This CDR3 is 17 amino acids long. Per germline, CDR1 MGHDK and CDR2 SYGVNS.

CDR3 amino acids: CASSPRPLHNEQFF. In DNA, the CDR3 is TGTGCCAGCAGCCCGAGGCCCCTCCACAATGAGCAGTTCTTC. V gene TRBV7-2 combines with J gene TRBJ2-1; D uncertain. The germline V gene encodes CDR1 SGHTA and CDR2 FQGNSA. V was pared by 5 bases and J by 5 bases, with 13 bases between. The CDR3 consists of 14 residues.